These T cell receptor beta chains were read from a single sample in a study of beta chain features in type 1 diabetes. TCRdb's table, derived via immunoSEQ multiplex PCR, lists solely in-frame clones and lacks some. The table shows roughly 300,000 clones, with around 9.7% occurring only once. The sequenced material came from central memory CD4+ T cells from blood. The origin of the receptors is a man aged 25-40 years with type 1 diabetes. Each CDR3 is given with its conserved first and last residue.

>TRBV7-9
CASSLANTNTGELFF
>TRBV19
CASSRRLAGTTDTQYF
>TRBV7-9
CASSFRGQETQYF
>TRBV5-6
CASRRSGKGSEETQYF
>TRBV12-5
CASGPKEGAYEQYF
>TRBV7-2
CASSRDPVSTDTQYF
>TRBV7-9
CASSPGFSSYEQYF
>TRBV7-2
CASSLVSGAFSYEQYF
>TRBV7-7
CASSSGNSGANVLTF
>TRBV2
CASNSGDGGYTF
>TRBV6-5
CASTQDRKAFF
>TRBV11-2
CASSLDGTSFNSPLHF